A selection of T cell receptor beta chains follows, all from one sample in a study of metastatic and nonmetastatic thyroid tumors. TCRdb re-called the PCR reads via MiXCR. Here the sample spans tens of thousands of clones, about an eighth being singletons. The sequenced sample was blood. These TCRs come from a female donor with papillary thyroid cancer or a benign thyroid nodule (not recorded which). Some clones in this sample may be carry-over from other donors' samples. The CDR3 runs from the conserved cysteine through the conserved F or W.

v_call: TRBV24-1
cdr3_length: 12
j_call: TRBJ1-5
cdr3_aa: CATSDSGQPQHF

v_call: TRBV28
cdr3_length: 15
j_call: TRBJ1-1
cdr3_aa: CASSSKGATSVEAFF

v_call: TRBV6-1
cdr3_length: 14
j_call: TRBJ2-7
cdr3_aa: CASSRTGPNYEQYF

v_call: TRBV20-1
cdr3_length: 14
j_call: TRBJ2-1
cdr3_aa: CSASGANTYNEQFF

v_call: TRBV7-8
cdr3_length: 17
j_call: TRBJ2-1
cdr3_aa: CASSLDWAGVTYNEQFF

v_call: TRBV6-5
cdr3_length: 14
j_call: TRBJ1-2
cdr3_aa: CASSFEGQTSGYTF

v_call: TRBV3-1
cdr3_length: 15
j_call: TRBJ2-7
cdr3_aa: CASSPVHGRIYEQYF

v_call: TRBV30
cdr3_length: 14
j_call: TRBJ2-7
cdr3_aa: CAWSVLGRASEQYF

v_call: TRBV12-3/TRBV12-4
cdr3_length: 12
j_call: TRBJ2-1
cdr3_aa: CASSFGGEKQFF

v_call: TRBV11-3
cdr3_length: 13
j_call: TRBJ2-1
cdr3_aa: CASSVHSGNEQFF

v_call: TRBV2
cdr3_length: 14
j_call: TRBJ1-2
cdr3_aa: CASTDRDPLYGYTF

v_call: TRBV19
cdr3_length: 14
j_call: TRBJ1-1
cdr3_aa: CASRSRGGNTEAFF

v_call: TRBV3-1
cdr3_length: 13
j_call: TRBJ1-5
cdr3_aa: CASSQERNQPQHF

v_call: TRBV28
cdr3_length: 14
j_call: TRBJ2-7
cdr3_aa: CASSQIAGDDEQYF

v_call: TRBV12-3/TRBV12-4
cdr3_length: 15
j_call: TRBJ2-6
cdr3_aa: CASSPGDSGANVLTF

v_call: TRBV14
cdr3_length: 14
j_call: TRBJ2-7
cdr3_aa: CASSQPGQIFEQYF

v_call: TRBV7-2
cdr3_length: 16
j_call: TRBJ2-7
cdr3_aa: CASSLASRGVSYEQYF

v_call: TRBV20-1
cdr3_length: 16
j_call: TRBJ2-1
cdr3_aa: CSARDPRTGLNNEQFF

v_call: TRBV6-5
cdr3_length: 18
j_call: TRBJ1-2
cdr3_aa: CASSSAQGAQESNYGYTF

v_call: TRBV5-4
cdr3_length: 12
j_call: TRBJ1-2
cdr3_aa: CATPQGAYGYTF

v_call: TRBV2
cdr3_length: 13
j_call: TRBJ2-1
cdr3_aa: CASSPDLDGEQFF

v_call: TRBV14
cdr3_length: 14
j_call: TRBJ2-6
cdr3_aa: CASSQLGRANVLTF

v_call: TRBV7-3
cdr3_length: 16
j_call: TRBJ2-1
cdr3_aa: CASSFSTSGSYNEQFF

v_call: TRBV11-1
cdr3_length: 16
j_call: TRBJ2-2
cdr3_aa: CASRTWGGPNTGELFF

v_call: TRBV24-1
cdr3_length: 15
j_call: TRBJ1-2
cdr3_aa: CATSDPLGGSYGYTF

v_call: TRBV30
cdr3_length: 17
j_call: TRBJ1-5
cdr3_aa: CAWSVLSPRGSNQPQHF

v_call: TRBV19
cdr3_length: 14
j_call: TRBJ1-2
cdr3_aa: CASRLGDRYYGYTF

v_call: TRBV10-1
cdr3_length: 14
j_call: TRBJ2-7
cdr3_aa: CASLGGRGSYEQYF

v_call: TRBV18
cdr3_length: 13
j_call: TRBJ2-7
cdr3_aa: CASSRTGNGEQYF

v_call: TRBV7-9
cdr3_length: 12
j_call: TRBJ2-7
cdr3_aa: CASSTLGIDQYF

v_call: TRBV20-1
cdr3_length: 15
j_call: TRBJ2-5
cdr3_aa: CSARSSGSFYSTQYF

v_call: TRBV5-4
cdr3_length: 15
j_call: TRBJ2-3
cdr3_aa: CASSGSGKNTDTQYF